This T cell receptor (beta chain) was sequenced during a study of blood T cell repertoires in COVID-19. The wider study: COVID-19 samples from acute and convalescent phases originated in the United States, Italy and Spain. PBMCs, B-cell-depleted T cells, or T cells were the source of the cDNA or gDNA that made up the material.

In germline, CDR1 is LGHNT, CDR2 FRNRAP. V dropped 5 bases and J dropped 9; count of bases not matched to a gene: 10. CDR3 length: 15 residues. Per the original methods: Researchers report that nucleated cell counts were estimated from reference gene primer amplification. Clones were sequenced by immunoSEQ multiplex PCR, and TCRdb holds only the in-frame ones, with some missing. V and J calls plus clone size are reproduced from that table; the DNA served to infer D and trimming. The table has roughly 50,000 clones, 85% to 95% seen once; the top ten hold about 4%. The gene calls are TRBV12-5 and TRBJ1-6, with 7 bases fitting TRBD1. Sequenced sample: peripheral blood. This sequence was found in a man aged 50 or older with acute or convalescent COVID-19. CDR3 in amino acids: CASGTGQDQGSPLHF. CDR3 bases: TGTGCTAGTGGTACCGGACAGGATCAAGGTTCACCCCTCCACTTT. Full variable domain (outside the CDR3, taken from reference TRBV12-5 and TRBJ1-6): DARVTQTPRHKVTEMGQEVTMRCQPILGHNTVFWYRQTMMQGLELLAYFRNRAPLDDSGMPKDRFSAEMPDATLATLKIQPSEPRDSAVYFCASGTGQDQGSPLHFGNGTRLTVT.